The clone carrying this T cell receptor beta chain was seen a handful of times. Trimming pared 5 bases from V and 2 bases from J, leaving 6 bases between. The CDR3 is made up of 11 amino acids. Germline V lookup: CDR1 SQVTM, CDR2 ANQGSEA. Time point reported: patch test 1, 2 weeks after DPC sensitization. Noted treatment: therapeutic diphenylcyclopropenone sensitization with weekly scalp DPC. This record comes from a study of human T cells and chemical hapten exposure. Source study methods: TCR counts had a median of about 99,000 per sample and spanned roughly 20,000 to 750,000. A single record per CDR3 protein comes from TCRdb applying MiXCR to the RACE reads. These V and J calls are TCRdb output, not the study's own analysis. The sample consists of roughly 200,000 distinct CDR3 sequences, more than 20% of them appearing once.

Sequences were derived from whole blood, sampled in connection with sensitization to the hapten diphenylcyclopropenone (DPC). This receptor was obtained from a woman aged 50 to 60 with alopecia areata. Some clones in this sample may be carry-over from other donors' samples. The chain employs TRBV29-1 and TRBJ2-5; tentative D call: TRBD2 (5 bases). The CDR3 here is CSVREQETQYF. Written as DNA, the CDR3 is TGCAGCGTTAGGGAGCAAGAGACCCAGTACTTC.